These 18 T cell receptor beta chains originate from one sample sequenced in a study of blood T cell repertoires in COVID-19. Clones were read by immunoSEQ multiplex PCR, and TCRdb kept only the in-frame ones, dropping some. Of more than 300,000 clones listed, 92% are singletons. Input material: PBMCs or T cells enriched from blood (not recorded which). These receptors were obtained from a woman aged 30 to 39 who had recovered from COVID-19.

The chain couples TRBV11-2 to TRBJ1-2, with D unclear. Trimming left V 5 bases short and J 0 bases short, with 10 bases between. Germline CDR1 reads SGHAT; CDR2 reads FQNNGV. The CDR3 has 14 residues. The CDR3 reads CASSRLGANYGYTF. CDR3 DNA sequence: TGTGCCAGCAGCCGACTAGGTGCTAACTATGGCTACACCTTC. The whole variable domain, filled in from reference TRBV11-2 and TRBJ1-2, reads EAGVAQSPRYKIIEKRQSVAFWCNPISGHATLYWYQQILGQGPKLLIQFQNNGVVDDSQLPKDRFSAERLKGVDSTLKIQPAKLEDSAVYLCASSRLGANYGYTFGSGTRLTVV.

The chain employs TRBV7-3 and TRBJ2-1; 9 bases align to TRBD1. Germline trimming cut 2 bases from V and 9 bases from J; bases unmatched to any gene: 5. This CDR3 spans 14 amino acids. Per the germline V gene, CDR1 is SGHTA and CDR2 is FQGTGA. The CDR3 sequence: CASSLHGQGTEQFF. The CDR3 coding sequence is TGTGCCAGCAGCTTACACGGACAGGGGACTGAGCAGTTCTTC.

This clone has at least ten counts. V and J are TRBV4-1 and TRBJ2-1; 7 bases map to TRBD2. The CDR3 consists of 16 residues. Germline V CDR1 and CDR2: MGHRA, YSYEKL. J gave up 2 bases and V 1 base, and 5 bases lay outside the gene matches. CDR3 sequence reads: CASSQGSRGAYNEQFF. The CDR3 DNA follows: TGCGCCAGCAGCCAAGGGTCACGGGGGGCCTACAATGAGCAGTTCTTC.

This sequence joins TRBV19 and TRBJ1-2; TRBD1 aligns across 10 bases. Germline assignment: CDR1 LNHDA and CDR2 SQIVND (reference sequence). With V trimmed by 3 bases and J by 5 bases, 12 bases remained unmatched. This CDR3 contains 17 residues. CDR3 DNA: TGTGCCAGTAGTATCCCGATGAAGACAGGGGGCCAATATGGCTACACCTTC. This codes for CASSIPMKTGGQYGYTF.

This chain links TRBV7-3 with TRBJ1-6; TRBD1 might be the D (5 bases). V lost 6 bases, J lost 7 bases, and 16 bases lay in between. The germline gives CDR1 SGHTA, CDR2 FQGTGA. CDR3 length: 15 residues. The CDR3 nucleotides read TGTGCCAGCAGTCTACAAAGCCGGGGGAATTCACCCCTCCACTTT. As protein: CASSLQSRGNSPLHF.

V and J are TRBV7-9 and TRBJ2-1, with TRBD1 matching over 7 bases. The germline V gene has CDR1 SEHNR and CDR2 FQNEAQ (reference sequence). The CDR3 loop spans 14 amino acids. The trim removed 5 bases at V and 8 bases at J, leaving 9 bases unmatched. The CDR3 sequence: CASSPRDRADEQFF. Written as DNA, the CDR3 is TGTGCCAGCAGCCCGCGTGACAGGGCCGATGAGCAGTTCTTC.

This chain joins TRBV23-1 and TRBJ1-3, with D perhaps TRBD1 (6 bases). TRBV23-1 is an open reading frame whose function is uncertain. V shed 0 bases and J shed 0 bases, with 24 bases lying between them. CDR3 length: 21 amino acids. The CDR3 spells CASSQSKEFRDKYFSGNTIYF. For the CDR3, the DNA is TGCGCCAGCAGTCAATCAAAGGAATTTAGGGACAAGTACTTCTCTGGAAACACCATATATTTT.

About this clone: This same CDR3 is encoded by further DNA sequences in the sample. DNA for the CDR3: TGTGCCAGCTCACCCAGCGAGAACACTGAAGCTTTCTTT. Protein product: CASSPSENTEAFF. This chain connects TRBV18 to TRBJ1-1; D is uncertain. Germline CDR1 is KGHSH and CDR2 is LQKENI. V was cut by 3 bases and J by 1 base, with 6 bases left in between. The CDR3 runs 13 residues.

The CDR3 spells CASTESGTVSYEQYF. In DNA form, the CDR3 reads TGTGCCAGCACCGAATCCGGGACAGTTTCTTACGAGCAGTACTTC. This chain joins TRBV7-2 and TRBJ2-7; 7 bases match TRBD1. The germline V gene has CDR1 SGHTA and CDR2 FQGNSA. CDR3 length: 15 amino acids. Trimming removed 7 bases from V and 4 bases from J; junction bases left unmatched: 13.

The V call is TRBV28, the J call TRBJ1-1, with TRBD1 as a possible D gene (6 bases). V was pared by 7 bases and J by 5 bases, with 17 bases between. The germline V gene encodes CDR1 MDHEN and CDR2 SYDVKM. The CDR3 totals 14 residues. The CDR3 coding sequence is TGTGCCAGCACCCTAGCGGGGGCAAGGACTGAAGCTTTCTTT. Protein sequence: CASTLAGARTEAFF.

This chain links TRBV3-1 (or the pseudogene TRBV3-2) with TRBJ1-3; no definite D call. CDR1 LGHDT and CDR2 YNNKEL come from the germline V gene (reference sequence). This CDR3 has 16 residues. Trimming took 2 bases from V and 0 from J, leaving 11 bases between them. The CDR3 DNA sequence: TGTGCCAGCAGCCAAAGATTAGCGGCCTCTGGAAACACCATATATTTT. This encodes CASSQRLAASGNTIYF.

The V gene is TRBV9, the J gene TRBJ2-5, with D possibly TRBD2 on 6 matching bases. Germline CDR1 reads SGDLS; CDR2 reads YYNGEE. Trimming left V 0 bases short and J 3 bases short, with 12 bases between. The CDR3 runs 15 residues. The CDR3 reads CASSVGLGGEETQYF. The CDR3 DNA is TGTGCCAGCAGCGTAGGCCTCGGCGGGGAAGAGACCCAGTACTTC.

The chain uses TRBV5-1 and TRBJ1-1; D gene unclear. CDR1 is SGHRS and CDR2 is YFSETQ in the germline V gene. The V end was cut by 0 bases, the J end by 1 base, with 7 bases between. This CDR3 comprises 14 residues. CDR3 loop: CASSLVAGNTEAFF. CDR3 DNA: TGCGCCAGCAGCTTGGTCGCGGGGAACACTGAAGCTTTCTTT.

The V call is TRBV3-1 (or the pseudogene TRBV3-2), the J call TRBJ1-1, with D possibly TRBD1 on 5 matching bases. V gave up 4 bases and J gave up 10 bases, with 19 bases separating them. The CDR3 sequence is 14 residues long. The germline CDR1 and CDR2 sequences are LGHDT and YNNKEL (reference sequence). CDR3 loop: CASSLKTGGVGAFF. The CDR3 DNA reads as TGTGCCAGCAGCCTTAAGACGGGGGGTGTAGGAGCTTTCTTT.

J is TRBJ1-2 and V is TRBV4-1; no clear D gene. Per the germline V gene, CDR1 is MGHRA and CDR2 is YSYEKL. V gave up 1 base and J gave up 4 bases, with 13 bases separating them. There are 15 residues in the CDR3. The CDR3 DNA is TGCGCCAGCAGCCAAGGGTTGGCAGCGAGCTATGGCTACACCTTC. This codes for CASSQGLAASYGYTF.

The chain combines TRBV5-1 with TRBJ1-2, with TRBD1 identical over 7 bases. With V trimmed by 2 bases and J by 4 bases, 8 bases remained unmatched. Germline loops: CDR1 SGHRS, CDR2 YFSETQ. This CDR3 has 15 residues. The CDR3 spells CASSLLGGGGYGYTF. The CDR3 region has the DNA TGCGCCAGCAGCTTACTAGGGGGCGGAGGCTATGGCTACACCTTC.

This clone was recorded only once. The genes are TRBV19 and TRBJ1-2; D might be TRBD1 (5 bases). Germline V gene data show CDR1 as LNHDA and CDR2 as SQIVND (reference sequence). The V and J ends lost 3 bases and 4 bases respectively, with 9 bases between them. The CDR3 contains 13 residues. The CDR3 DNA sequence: TGTGCCAGTAGTATCGGCAGGGCCTATGGCTACACCTTC. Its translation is CASSIGRAYGYTF.

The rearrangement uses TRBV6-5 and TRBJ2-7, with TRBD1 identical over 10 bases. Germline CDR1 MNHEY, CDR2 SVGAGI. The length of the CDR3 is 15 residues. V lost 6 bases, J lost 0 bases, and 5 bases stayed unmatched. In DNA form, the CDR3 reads TGTGCCAGCAGGGGAAGGACAGGGGGCTCCTACGAGCAGTACTTC. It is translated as CASRGRTGGSYEQYF.